These 20 T cell receptor beta chains were sequenced from one sample in a study of OX40 agonist ivuxolimab in advanced cancers. The protocol was immunoSEQ multiplex PCR, while the TCRdb copy is restricted to in-frame clones and leaves out a portion. The repertoire holds around 97,000 clones, 70% to 90% seen once, with over 4.5% in the top ten. The sequenced sample was CD4+ or CD8+ T cells sorted from blood, obtained in a trial of the OX40 agonist ivuxolimab. Source of these receptors: an adult with an advanced solid tumor such as melanoma, head and neck, liver or kidney cancer.

This chain links TRBV11-2 with TRBJ2-7; no clear D gene. The V gene's germline CDR1 is SGHAT and CDR2 FQNNGV. CDR3 size: 12 residues. Trimming took off 5 bases at V and 2 bases at J, with 7 bases between the two ends. CDR3: CASSPRPYEQYF. The CDR3 nucleotides read TGTGCCAGCAGCCCCCGACCCTACGAGCAGTACTTC. The full variable domain, completed using reference TRBV11-2 and TRBJ2-7, is EAGVAQSPRYKIIEKRQSVAFWCNPISGHATLYWYQQILGQGPKLLIQFQNNGVVDDSQLPKDRFSAERLKGVDSTLKIQPAKLEDSAVYLCASSPRPYEQYFGPGTRLTVT.

The rearrangement uses TRBV18 and TRBJ1-5; D unresolved. Trimming removed 3 bases at V and 0 bases at J, with 9 bases between. Per the germline V gene, CDR1 is KGHSH and CDR2 is LQKENI. This CDR3 is built from 15 residues. This chain's CDR3 is CASSPPAYSNQPQHF. The CDR3 DNA sequence: TGTGCCAGCTCACCTCCAGCATATAGCAATCAGCCCCAGCATTTT. Supplemented by reference TRBV18 and TRBJ1-5, the full variable domain reads NAGVMQNPRHLVRRRGQEARLRCSPMKGHSHVYWYRQLPEEGLKFMVYLQKENIIDESGMPKERFSAEFPKEGPSILRIQQVVRGDSAAYFCASSPPAYSNQPQHFGDGTRLSIL.

The V gene is TRBV7-9, the J gene TRBJ2-2; D gene ambiguous. Germline V gene lookup returns CDR1 SEHNR and CDR2 FQNEAQ (reference sequence). Trimming took 5 bases from V and 4 from J, leaving 11 bases between them. CDR3 size: 14 residues. The CDR3, as DNA: TGTGCCAGCAGCCGAGAGACTGTCACCGGGGAGCTGTTTTTT. This gives the protein CASSRETVTGELFF.

The gene calls are TRBV19 and TRBJ1-2, with D unclear. CDR1 and CDR2 from the germline V gene are LNHDA and SQIVND (reference sequence). This CDR3 spans 12 amino acids. V gave up 3 bases and J gave up 5 bases, with 7 bases separating them. The CDR3 coding sequence is TGTGCCAGTAGTATGTGGCTGTATGGCTACACCTTC. It encodes CASSMWLYGYTF.

The chain recombines TRBV5-1 with TRBJ2-1; D remains ambiguous. The germline V gene encodes CDR1 SGHRS and CDR2 YFSETQ. Deletions cut 4 bases from V and 9 bases from J, with 20 bases between. The CDR3 contains 15 residues. The CDR3 spells CASSGIGQAGGEQFF. Here the CDR3 DNA reads TGCGCCAGCAGCGGAATAGGCCAGGCCGGCGGTGAGCAGTTCTTC.

This chain connects TRBV7-3 to TRBJ2-3; D uncertain. The CDR3 totals 14 residues. V gave up 2 bases and J gave up 0 bases, with 6 bases separating them. Germline CDR1 is SGHTA and CDR2 is FQGTGA. The DNA of the CDR3 is TGTGCCAGCAGCTTATCTTCCAGCACAGATACGCAGTATTTT. This codes for CASSLSSSTDTQYF.

This clone was seen a handful of times. The chain couples TRBV2 to TRBJ1-6, with 7 bases aligning to TRBD1. With V trimmed by 7 bases and J by 6 bases, 9 bases remained unmatched. CDR3 length: 15 amino acids. Germline V gene lookup returns CDR1 SNHLY and CDR2 FYNNEI. The CDR3 is CASILQGSPNSPLHF. DNA for the CDR3: TGTGCCAGCATCCTACAGGGGTCCCCTAATTCACCCCTCCACTTT.

As concerns this clone: A read error may produce the germline difference seen at one junction end. DNA of the CDR3: TGTGCTAGCAGCTTAAATAAGAACAGCGAAGCTTTCTTT. It specifies CASSLNKNSEAFF. V is TRBV7-7 and J is TRBJ1-1, with unresolved D. The CDR3 is made up of 13 amino acids. CDR1 is SSHAT and CDR2 is FNYEAQ in the germline V gene (reference sequence).

This clone was seen a single time. The chain recombines TRBV27 with TRBJ2-1; D remains ambiguous. Germline values: CDR1 MNHEY, CDR2 SMNVEV (reference sequence). This CDR3 has 13 amino acids. V was pared by 6 bases and J by 14 bases, with 20 bases between. CDR3 residues: CASSPRNIGLEFF. CDR3 coding DNA: TGTGCCAGCAGCCCAAGGAATATAGGGCTCGAGTTCTTC.

This chain connects TRBV11-3 to TRBJ1-4, with D perhaps TRBD1 (5 bases). Deletions cut 3 bases from V and 5 bases from J, with 13 bases between. Germline V CDR1 and CDR2: SGHNT, YENEEA. The CDR3 extends over 15 amino acids. CDR3 sequence (DNA): TGTGCCAGCAGCTTCGCCTCGGGGCGGAATGAAAAACTGTTTTTT. Translation: CASSFASGRNEKLFF.

The rearrangement links TRBV5-6 to TRBJ1-1; TRBD1 agrees at 7 bases. The junction had 5 bases not matched to a gene; V was cut back by 0 bases and J by 0 bases. In germline, CDR1 is SGHDT, CDR2 YYEEEE. The CDR3 contains 16 residues. The CDR3 nucleotides are TGTGCCAGCAGCTTGGACAGGGGAAATATGAACACTGAAGCTTTCTTT. Its translation is CASSLDRGNMNTEAFF.

CDR3 amino acids: CASRRQVGGMYEQYF. CDR3 DNA: TGTGCCAGCAGGAGACAGGTAGGGGGGATGTACGAGCAGTACTTC. The rearrangement uses TRBV6-1 and TRBJ2-7; D tentatively reads TRBD1 or TRBD2 (6 bases each). V dropped 6 bases and J dropped 4 bases, with 19 bases sitting between them. In germline, CDR1 is MNHNS, CDR2 SASEGT. The CDR3 totals 15 residues.

This chain joins TRBV5-6 and TRBJ2-1; 7 bases fit TRBD1. The germline gives CDR1 SGHDT, CDR2 YYEEEE. J was trimmed by 2 bases and V by 4 bases; bases with no gene match: 6. The CDR3 is 15 amino acids. The CDR3 reads CASSPDRVTYNEQFF. DNA of the CDR3: TGTGCCAGCAGCCCAGACAGGGTGACCTACAATGAGCAGTTCTTC. Full variable domain (outside the CDR3, taken from reference TRBV5-6 and TRBJ2-1): DAGVTQSPTHLIKTRGQQVTLRCSPKSGHDTVSWYQQALGQGPQFIFQYYEEEERQRGNFPDRFSGHQFPNYSSELNVNALLLGDSALYLCASSPDRVTYNEQFFGPGTRLTVL.

The CDR3 loop is CASSQVRGDRGLSNTGELFF. Written as DNA, the CDR3 is TGCGCCAGCAGCCAAGTCCGTGGGGACAGGGGGCTTTCGAACACCGGGGAGCTGTTTTTT. This chain uses TRBV4-3 with TRBJ2-2, with TRBD1 identical over 12 bases. Trimming cost V 1 base and J 0 bases; bases outside gene matches: 9. The CDR3 is made up of 20 amino acids. Germline V CDR1 and CDR2: LGHNA, YSLEER.

The V and J genes are TRBV7-2 and TRBJ1-2; no clear D. The CDR3 extends over 16 amino acids. Deletions cut 2 bases from V and 4 bases from J, with 17 bases between. Germline CDR1 is SGHTA and CDR2 is FQGNSA. The CDR3 sequence is CASSLSAGFLLYGYTF. CDR3 bases: TGTGCCAGCAGCTTATCCGCAGGTTTCTTACTCTATGGCTACACCTTC.

This clone appeared once. This sequence joins TRBV21-1 and TRBJ2-2; the table's D call of TRBD2 was not tested on the DNA. TRBV21-1 is classified as a pseudogene. The CDR3 consists of 15 residues. For the CDR3, the DNA is TGTGCCATCCTTCGGGGGACCCCCAACACCGGGGAGCTGTTTTTT. Amino acid sequence: CAILRGTPNTGELFF.

This clone came up once. V usage is TRBV18 and J usage is TRBJ1-2; 8 bases map to TRBD1. V was pared by 4 bases and J by 4 bases, with 2 bases of the junction left unmatched. Germline V gene lookup returns CDR1 KGHSH and CDR2 LQKENI. CDR3 length: 13 residues. CDR3 loop: CASSQGQGYGYTF. CDR3 nucleotides: TGTGCCAGCTCACAAGGACAGGGCTATGGCTACACCTTC.

The chain uses TRBV4-2 and TRBJ1-4, with D perhaps TRBD1 (5 bases). Per germline, CDR1 LGHNA and CDR2 YNFKEQ. This CDR3 has 14 residues. The V gene lost 1 base and the J gene lost 5 bases, with 8 bases spanning the gap. CDR3 nucleotides: TGTGCCAGCAGCCAAGGGGGCGGGAATGAAAAACTGTTTTTT. It is translated as CASSQGGGNEKLFF.

This clone was seen a single time. The genes are TRBV9 and TRBJ2-5, with no clear D. Germline V gene data show CDR1 as SGDLS and CDR2 as YYNGEE. The V end was cut by 2 bases, the J end by 7 bases, with 12 bases between. CDR3 length: 13 amino acids. In DNA form, the CDR3 reads TGTGCCAGCAGCGTTAACAGCCCCGGGACCCAGTACTTC. Its protein is CASSVNSPGTQYF.

This clone has more than one count but fewer than ten. The chain links TRBV30 to TRBJ1-5; D is ambiguous. CDR1 is GTSNPN, CDR2 SVGIG, per germline (reference sequence). With 3 bases removed from V and 6 bases from J, the gap between germline ends came to 15 bases. The CDR3 is made up of 14 amino acids. The CDR3 DNA reads as TGTGCCTGGAGCCATCCGCAGGCCGGTCAGCCCCAGCATTTT. Protein product: CAWSHPQAGQPQHF.